Following are 7 T cell receptor beta chains from one sample sequenced in a study of cytomegalovirus exposure and HLA in healthy donors. Primers for the PCR totalled 60 Vbeta and 13 Jbeta. Here immunoSEQ multiplex PCR was the method, and the copy in TCRdb shows in-frame clones only, minus some. The sample totals some 130,000 clones. The sequenced material came from PBMCs. All receptors derive from a woman in her thirties or forties in good health and CMV-seropositive.

The chain uses TRBV27 and TRBJ2-1; D is unclear. V shed 5 bases and J shed 0 bases, with 14 bases lying between them. This CDR3 comprises 16 residues. Germline values: CDR1 MNHEY, CDR2 SMNVEV (reference sequence). CDR3 DNA sequence: TGTGCCAGCAGTGGTGAACAGCCGATCTCCTACAATGAGCAGTTCTTC. Its protein product is CASSGEQPISYNEQFF.

The chain is built from TRBV5-1 and TRBJ2-2, with no clear D. CDR3 length: 14 residues. The germline V gene has CDR1 SGHRS and CDR2 YFSETQ. CDR3: CAWREAANTGELFF. Here the CDR3 DNA reads TGCGCGTGGAGAGAGGCGGCGAACACCGGGGAGCTGTTTTTT.

The chain combines TRBV13 with TRBJ2-1; 9 bases agree with TRBD2. The trim removed 5 bases at V and 5 bases at J, leaving 19 bases unmatched. Germline assignment: CDR1 PRHDT and CDR2 FYEKMQ (reference sequence). The length of the CDR3 is 19 residues. The CDR3 coding sequence is TGTGCCAGCAGCCATACCCCGGGGAGGAGCGGGAGGCCCCACAATGAGCAGTTCTTC. Amino acid sequence: CASSHTPGRSGRPHNEQFF. Combining the CDR3 with reference TRBV13 and TRBJ2-1 gives the whole variable domain AAGVIQSPRHLIKEKRETATLKCYPIPRHDTVYWYQQGPGQDPQFLISFYEKMQSDKGSIPDRFSAQQFSDYHSELNMSSLELGDSALYFCASSHTPGRSGRPHNEQFFGPGTRLTVL.

V is TRBV7-8 and J is TRBJ2-7; no definite D call. The CDR3 length is 14 residues. V was clipped by 1 base and J by 1 base, with 8 bases between them. Per germline, CDR1 SGHVS and CDR2 FQNEAQ. The CDR3 is CASSLVPRSYEQYF. CDR3 sequence (DNA): TGTGCCAGCAGCTTAGTGCCCAGATCCTACGAGCAGTACTTC.

CDR3 in DNA: TGTGCCAGTAGTAGGACAGGGGGCGGGGAGCTGTTTTTT. Protein sequence: CASSRTGGGELFF. This sequence joins TRBV19 and TRBJ2-2, with TRBD1 identical over 10 bases. The CDR3 contains 13 residues. The V and J ends lost 4 bases and 7 bases, in that order; junction bases with no gene match: 0. Per the germline V gene, CDR1 is LNHDA and CDR2 is SQIVND (reference sequence).

This chain joins TRBV30 and TRBJ2-1, with 8 bases aligning to TRBD2. CDR3 size: 17 residues. Trimming at V came to 0 bases and at J to 5 bases, leaving 12 bases not matched to a gene. Germline V gene lookup returns CDR1 GTSNPN and CDR2 SVGIG (reference sequence). CDR3 coding DNA: TGTGCCTGGAGTGTAACACGAGTAGCGGGAAGTCACAATGAGCAGTTCTTC. Encoded protein: CAWSVTRVAGSHNEQFF. Full variable domain (missing parts from reference TRBV30 and TRBJ2-1): SQTIHQWPATLVQPVGSPLSLECTVEGTSNPNLYWYRQAAGRGLQLLFYSVGIGQISSEVPQNLSASRPQDRQFILSSKKLLLSDSGFYLCAWSVTRVAGSHNEQFFGPGTRLTVL.

The chain has TRBV6-5 and TRBJ1-1; D call uncertain. CDR1 and CDR2 (germline): MNHEY, SVGAGI. V was pared by 7 bases and J by 0 bases, with 9 bases between. The CDR3 is made up of 13 amino acids. CDR3 amino acids: CASNKYMNTEAFF. DNA of the CDR3: TGTGCCAGCAACAAATACATGAACACTGAAGCTTTCTTT.